These T cell receptor beta chains were read from a single sample in a study of beta chain features in type 1 diabetes. Profiled with immunoSEQ multiplex PCR; TCRdb holds only in-frame clones, not every one. The data hold about 220,000 clones, with approximately 11% observed a single time. The sample taken for sequencing was central memory CD4+ T cells from blood. The receptor source for this set is a young man in good health. CDR3s include the opening cysteine and the closing phenylalanine or tryptophan. The order of the fields is V gene, clone size, J gene, CDR3 protein. The size field is filled for only some rows; it gives once, few, many or a size class.

v_gene: TRBV5-1
abundance: -
j_gene: TRBJ2-3
CDR3aa: CASSVSSTDTQYF

v_gene: TRBV15
abundance: few
j_gene: TRBJ2-7
CDR3aa: CATSQGFVNEQYF

v_gene: TRBV30
abundance: many
j_gene: TRBJ2-3
CDR3aa: CAWSPGRGDTQYF

v_gene: TRBV27
abundance: few
j_gene: TRBJ2-1
CDR3aa: CASTSTGAAYNEQFF

v_gene: TRBV7-2
abundance: few
j_gene: TRBJ1-2
CDR3aa: CASSLGRGNYGYTF

v_gene: TRBV7-2
abundance: few
j_gene: TRBJ2-1
CDR3aa: CASSQWGQGASYNEQFF

v_gene: TRBV7-7
abundance: few
j_gene: TRBJ2-5
CDR3aa: CASSLTGDSQYF

v_gene: TRBV19
abundance: -
j_gene: TRBJ2-3
CDR3aa: CASSIGTDSDTQYF

v_gene: TRBV4-3
abundance: -
j_gene: TRBJ2-3
CDR3aa: CASSQDGDSADTQYF

v_gene: TRBV20-1
abundance: few
j_gene: TRBJ2-7
CDR3aa: CSAGRGSEQYF

v_gene: TRBV7-9
abundance: -
j_gene: TRBJ1-4
CDR3aa: CASSSIGTGNEKLFF

v_gene: TRBV27
abundance: -
j_gene: TRBJ2-1
CDR3aa: CASSFLEDSLGAEQFF

v_gene: TRBV5-4
abundance: few
j_gene: TRBJ2-3
CDR3aa: CASSSGENRATDTQYF

v_gene: TRBV5-1
abundance: few
j_gene: TRBJ1-4
CDR3aa: CSSSLGVTNEKLFF

v_gene: TRBV27
abundance: -
j_gene: TRBJ1-2
CDR3aa: CASRSGTYGYTF

v_gene: TRBV10-3
abundance: -
j_gene: TRBJ1-5
CDR3aa: CAISEGGFTQPQHF

v_gene: TRBV9
abundance: -
j_gene: TRBJ2-2
CDR3aa: CASSRGRVTSGELFF

v_gene: TRBV28
abundance: many
j_gene: TRBJ2-2
CDR3aa: CASSLYRSRTGELFF

v_gene: TRBV15
abundance: -
j_gene: TRBJ2-5
CDR3aa: CATSRDGQYQETQYF

v_gene: TRBV10-3
abundance: few
j_gene: TRBJ2-1
CDR3aa: CAIREVRDRGGNEQFF

v_gene: TRBV6-1
abundance: -
j_gene: TRBJ2-7
CDR3aa: CASLRGQGNEQYF

v_gene: TRBV29-1
abundance: many
j_gene: TRBJ2-5
CDR3aa: CSVRQGALGTQYF

v_gene: TRBV6-5
abundance: few
j_gene: TRBJ2-7
CDR3aa: CASRSGGLYEQYF

v_gene: TRBV5-4
abundance: few
j_gene: TRBJ2-5
CDR3aa: CASSRRDGVQETQYF

v_gene: TRBV28
abundance: few
j_gene: TRBJ1-5
CDR3aa: CASSSTRGQGGQPQHF

v_gene: TRBV25-1
abundance: -
j_gene: TRBJ1-4
CDR3aa: CDSSEYITGGDEKLFF

v_gene: TRBV7-2
abundance: few
j_gene: TRBJ2-1
CDR3aa: CASSLSLSSYNEQFF

v_gene: TRBV5-4
abundance: -
j_gene: TRBJ2-3
CDR3aa: CASSSYWTSGRAIEDTQYF